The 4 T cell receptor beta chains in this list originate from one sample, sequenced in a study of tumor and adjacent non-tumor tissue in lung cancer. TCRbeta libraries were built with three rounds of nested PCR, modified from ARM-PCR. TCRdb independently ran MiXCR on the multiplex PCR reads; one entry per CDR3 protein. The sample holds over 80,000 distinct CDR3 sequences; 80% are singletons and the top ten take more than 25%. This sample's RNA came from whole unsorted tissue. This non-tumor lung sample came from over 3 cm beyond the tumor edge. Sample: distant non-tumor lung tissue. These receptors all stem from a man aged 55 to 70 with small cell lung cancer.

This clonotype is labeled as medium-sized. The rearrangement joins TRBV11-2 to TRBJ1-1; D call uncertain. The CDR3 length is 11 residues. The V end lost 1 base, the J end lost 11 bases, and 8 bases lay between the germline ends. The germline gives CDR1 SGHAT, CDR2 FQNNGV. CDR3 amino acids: CASSLGFPAFF. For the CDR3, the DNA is TGTGCCAGCAGCTTAGGTTTCCCGGCTTTCTTT.

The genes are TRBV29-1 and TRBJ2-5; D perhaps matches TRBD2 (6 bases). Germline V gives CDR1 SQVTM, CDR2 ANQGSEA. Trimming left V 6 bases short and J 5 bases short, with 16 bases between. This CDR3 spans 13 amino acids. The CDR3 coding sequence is TGCAGCGTCGTGGGCCTAGCGAGGGAGACCCAGTACTTC. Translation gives CSVVGLARETQYF.

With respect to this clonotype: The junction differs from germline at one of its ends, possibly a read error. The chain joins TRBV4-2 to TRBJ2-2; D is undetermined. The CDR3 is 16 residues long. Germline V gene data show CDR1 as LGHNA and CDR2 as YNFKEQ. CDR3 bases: TGTACCAGCAACCAAGATTTGTGGGCCAACACCGGGGAGCTGTTTTTT. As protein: CTSNQDLWANTGELFF.

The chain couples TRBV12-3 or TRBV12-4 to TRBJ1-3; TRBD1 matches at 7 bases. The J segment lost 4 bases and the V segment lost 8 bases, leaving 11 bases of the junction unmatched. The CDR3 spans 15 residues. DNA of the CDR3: TGTGCCAGCGGTGATGACAGGGCGCGAGGAAACACCATATATTTT. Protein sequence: CASGDDRARGNTIYF.